The entry below gives a single T cell receptor beta chain sequence along with its context. The sample comes from a study of T-cell memory formation after mild COVID-19. TCRdb passed the 5' RACE reads through MiXCR, listing each CDR3 protein once. The profile shows approximately 400,000 distinct CDR3 sequences, 20% to 25% of them singletons. CDR1 is SEHNR, CDR2 FQNEAQ, per germline (reference sequence). The CDR3 runs 14 residues. With 5 bases removed from V and 2 bases from J, the gap between germline ends came to 10 bases. The chain couples TRBV7-9 to TRBJ2-1; the D is unclear. This receptor was identified in an adult woman who had mild COVID-19 (a few samples of this study predate the infection). Cell type and time point are not known. Sequencing was done on a sample of PBMCs or a T cell subset sorted from them (not recorded which). The CDR3 region is CASSQSTTYNEQFF. CDR3 bases: TGTGCCAGCAGCCAAAGTACCACCTACAATGAGCAGTTCTTC.